The clone carrying this T cell receptor beta chain showed up just a few times. Its antigen is unidentified. This sample was taken from a study of blood T cells in healthy people across ages. Findings and limits, study-wide: A roughly linear age-dependent decrease characterized TCR beta diversity per million T cells.

Using a J-beta primer mix together with a sample-barcoded 5' primer, a second PCR was run for roughly 6 to 12 cycles. Per-sample output comprised a minimum of 3 million paired-end reads containing CDR3. TCRdb analysed the 5' RACE reads with MiXCR anew, one entry per CDR3 protein. The sample lists 1.5 million to 2 million distinct CDR3 sequences, roughly 28% occurring once. Donor samples were obtained from healthy Caucasian individuals from Russia, aged 6 to 90. Sequenced: blood. The sequence was obtained from a woman aged 30 to 39 in good health.

CDR3 DNA: TGTGCCAGCAGGTTAGGGTCAGCGGGAGCTCTTTCTTACAATGAGCAGTTCTTC. It translates to CASRLGSAGALSYNEQFF. The chain links TRBV5-5 to TRBJ2-1, with 8 bases that match TRBD2. Germline CDR1 reads SGHKS; CDR2 reads YYEKEE (reference sequence). Losses at the gene ends were 5 bases for V and 4 bases for J; bases not matched to a gene: 17. The CDR3 is 18 amino acids.